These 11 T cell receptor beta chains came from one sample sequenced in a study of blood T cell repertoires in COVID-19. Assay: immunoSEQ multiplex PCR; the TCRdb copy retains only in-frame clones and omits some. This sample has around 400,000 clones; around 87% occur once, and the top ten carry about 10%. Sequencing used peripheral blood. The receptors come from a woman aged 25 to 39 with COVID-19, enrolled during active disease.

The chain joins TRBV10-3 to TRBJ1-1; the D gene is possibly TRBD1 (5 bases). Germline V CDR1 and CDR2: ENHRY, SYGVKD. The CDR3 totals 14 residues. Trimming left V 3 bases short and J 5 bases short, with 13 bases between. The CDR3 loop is CAISERGGGTEAFF. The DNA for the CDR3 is TGTGCCATCAGTGAAAGGGGAGGAGGGACTGAAGCTTTCTTT.

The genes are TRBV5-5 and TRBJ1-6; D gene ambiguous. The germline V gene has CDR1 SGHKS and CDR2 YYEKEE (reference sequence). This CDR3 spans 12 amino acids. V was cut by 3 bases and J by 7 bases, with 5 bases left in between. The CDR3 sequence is CASSSRNSPLHF. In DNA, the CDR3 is TGTGCCAGCAGCTCCAGGAATTCACCCCTCCACTTT.

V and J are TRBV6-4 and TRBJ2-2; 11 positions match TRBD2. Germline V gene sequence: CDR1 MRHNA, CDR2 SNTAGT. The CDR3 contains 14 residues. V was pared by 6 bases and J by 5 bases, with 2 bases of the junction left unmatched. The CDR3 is CASRLAGETGELFF. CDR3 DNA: TGTGCCAGCAGACTAGCGGGAGAGACCGGGGAGCTGTTTTTT.

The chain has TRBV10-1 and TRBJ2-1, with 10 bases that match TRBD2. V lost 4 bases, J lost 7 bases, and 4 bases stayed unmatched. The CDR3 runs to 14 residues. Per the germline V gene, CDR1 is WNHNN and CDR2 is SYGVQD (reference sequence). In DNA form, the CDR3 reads TGCGCCAGCAGTGCGAGCGGGAGGGTGAATGAGCAGTTCTTC. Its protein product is CASSASGRVNEQFF.

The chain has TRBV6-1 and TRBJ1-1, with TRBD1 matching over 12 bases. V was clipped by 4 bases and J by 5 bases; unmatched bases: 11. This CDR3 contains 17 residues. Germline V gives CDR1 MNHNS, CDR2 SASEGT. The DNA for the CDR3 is TGTGCCAGCAGTGTCGCCGGGACAGGGGGCGGGGGAACTGAAGCTTTCTTT. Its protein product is CASSVAGTGGGGTEAFF.

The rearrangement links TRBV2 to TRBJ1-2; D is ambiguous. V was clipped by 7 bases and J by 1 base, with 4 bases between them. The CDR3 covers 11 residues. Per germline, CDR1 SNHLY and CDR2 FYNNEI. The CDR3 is CASTLNYGYTF. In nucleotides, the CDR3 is TGTGCCAGCACACTTAACTATGGCTACACCTTC.

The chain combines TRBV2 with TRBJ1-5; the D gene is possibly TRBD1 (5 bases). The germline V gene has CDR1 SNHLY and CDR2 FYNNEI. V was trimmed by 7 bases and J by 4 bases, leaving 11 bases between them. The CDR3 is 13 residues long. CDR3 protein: CASNRQGNQPQHF. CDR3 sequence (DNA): TGTGCCAGCAATAGGCAGGGTAATCAGCCCCAGCATTTT. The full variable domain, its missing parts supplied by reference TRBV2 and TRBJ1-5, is EPEVTQTPSHQVTQMGQEVILRCVPISNHLYFYWYRQILGQKVEFLVSFYNNEISEKSEIFDDQFSVERPDGSNFTLKIRSTKLEDSAMYFCASNRQGNQPQHFGDGTRLSIL.

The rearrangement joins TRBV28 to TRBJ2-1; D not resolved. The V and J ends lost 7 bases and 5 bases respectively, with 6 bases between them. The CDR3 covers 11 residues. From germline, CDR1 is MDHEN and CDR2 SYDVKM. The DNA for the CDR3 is TGTGCCAGCACCCCTGACAATGAGCAGTTCTTC. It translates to CASTPDNEQFF.

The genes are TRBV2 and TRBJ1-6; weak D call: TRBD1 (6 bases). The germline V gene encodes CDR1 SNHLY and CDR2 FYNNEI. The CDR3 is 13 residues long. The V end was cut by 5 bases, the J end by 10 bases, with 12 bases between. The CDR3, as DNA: TGTGCCAGCAGTCAGGGGATCGGCTCACCCCTCCACTTT. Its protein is CASSQGIGSPLHF.

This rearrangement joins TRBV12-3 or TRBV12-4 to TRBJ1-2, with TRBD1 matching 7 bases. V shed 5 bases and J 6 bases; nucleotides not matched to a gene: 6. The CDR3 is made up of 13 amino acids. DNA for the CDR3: TGTGCCAGCAGTCGCGGGACAGCCCATGGCTACACCTTC. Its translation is CASSRGTAHGYTF.

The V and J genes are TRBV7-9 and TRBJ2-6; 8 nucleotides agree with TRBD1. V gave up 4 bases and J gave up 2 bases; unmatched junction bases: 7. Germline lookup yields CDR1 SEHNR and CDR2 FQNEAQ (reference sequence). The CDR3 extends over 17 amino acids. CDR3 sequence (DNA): TGTGCCAGCAGCTCCGCGAGGACAGGGCCTGGGGCCAACGTCCTGACTTTC. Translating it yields CASSSARTGPGANVLTF.